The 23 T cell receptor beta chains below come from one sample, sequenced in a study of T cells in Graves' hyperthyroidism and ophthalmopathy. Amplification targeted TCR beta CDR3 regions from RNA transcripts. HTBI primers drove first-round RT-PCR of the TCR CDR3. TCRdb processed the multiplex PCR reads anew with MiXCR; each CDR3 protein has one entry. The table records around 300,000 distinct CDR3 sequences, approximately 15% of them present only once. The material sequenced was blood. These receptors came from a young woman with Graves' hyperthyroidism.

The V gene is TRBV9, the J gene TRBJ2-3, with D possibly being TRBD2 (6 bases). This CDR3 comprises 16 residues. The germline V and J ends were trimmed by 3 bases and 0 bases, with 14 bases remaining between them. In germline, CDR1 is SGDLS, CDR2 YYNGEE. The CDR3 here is CASSAGDSGSTDTQYF. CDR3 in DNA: TGTGCCAGCAGCGCGGGGGACTCCGGGAGCACAGATACGCAGTATTTT.

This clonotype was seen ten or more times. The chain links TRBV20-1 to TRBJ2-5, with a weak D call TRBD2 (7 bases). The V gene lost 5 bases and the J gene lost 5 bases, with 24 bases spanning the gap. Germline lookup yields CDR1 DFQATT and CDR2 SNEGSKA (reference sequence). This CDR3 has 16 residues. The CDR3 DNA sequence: TGCAGTGCTGCAGGGAGGGGGACTTCTCCTAACGAGACCCAGTACTTC. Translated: CSAAGRGTSPNETQYF.

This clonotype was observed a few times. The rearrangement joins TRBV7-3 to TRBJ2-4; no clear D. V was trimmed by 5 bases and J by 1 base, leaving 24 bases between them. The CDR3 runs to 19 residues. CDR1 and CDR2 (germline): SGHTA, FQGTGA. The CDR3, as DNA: TGTGCCAGCAGCATGGAGACTCGGCTGCTTAGTACGGCCAAAAACATTCAGTACTTC. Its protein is CASSMETRLLSTAKNIQYF.

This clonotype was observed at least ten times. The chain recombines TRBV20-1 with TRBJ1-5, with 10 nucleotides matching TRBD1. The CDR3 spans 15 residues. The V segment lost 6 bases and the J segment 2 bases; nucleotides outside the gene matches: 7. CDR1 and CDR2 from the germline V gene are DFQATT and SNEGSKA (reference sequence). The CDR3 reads CSAPRDRGGNQPQHF. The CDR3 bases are TGCAGTGCCCCTAGGGACAGGGGAGGCAATCAGCCCCAGCATTTT.

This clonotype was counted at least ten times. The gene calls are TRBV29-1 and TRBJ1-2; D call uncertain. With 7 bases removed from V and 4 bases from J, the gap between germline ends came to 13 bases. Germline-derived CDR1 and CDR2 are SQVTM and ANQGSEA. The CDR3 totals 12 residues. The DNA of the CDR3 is TGCAGCGCTGAGGTTTGGGGCTATGGCTACACCTTC. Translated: CSAEVWGYGYTF.

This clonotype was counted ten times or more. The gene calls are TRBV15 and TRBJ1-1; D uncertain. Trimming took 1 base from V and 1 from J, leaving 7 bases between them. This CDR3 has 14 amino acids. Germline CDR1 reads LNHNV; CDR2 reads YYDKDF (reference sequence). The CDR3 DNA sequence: TGTGCCACCAGCAGAGGTCTTGCGAACACTGAAGCTTTCTTT. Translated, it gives CATSRGLANTEAFF.

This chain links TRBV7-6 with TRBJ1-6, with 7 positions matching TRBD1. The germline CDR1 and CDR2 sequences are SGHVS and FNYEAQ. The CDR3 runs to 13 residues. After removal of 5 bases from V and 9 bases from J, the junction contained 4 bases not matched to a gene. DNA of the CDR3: TGTGCCAGCAGCAAACAGGGGTTTTCACCCCTCCACTTT. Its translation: CASSKQGFSPLHF.

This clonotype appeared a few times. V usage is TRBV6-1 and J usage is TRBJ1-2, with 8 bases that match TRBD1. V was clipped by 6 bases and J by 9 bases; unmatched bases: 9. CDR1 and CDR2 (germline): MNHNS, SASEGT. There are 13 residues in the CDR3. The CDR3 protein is CASSLDRDRSYTF. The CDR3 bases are TGTGCCAGCAGCCTGGACAGGGACCGGAGCTACACCTTC.

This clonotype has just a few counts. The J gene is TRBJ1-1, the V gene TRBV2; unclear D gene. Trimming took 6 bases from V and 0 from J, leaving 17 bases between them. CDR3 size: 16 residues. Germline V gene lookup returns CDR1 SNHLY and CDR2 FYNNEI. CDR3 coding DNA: TGTGCCAGCAGAATTAGTGTTCAGACTTTGAACACTGAAGCTTTCTTT. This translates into CASRISVQTLNTEAFF.

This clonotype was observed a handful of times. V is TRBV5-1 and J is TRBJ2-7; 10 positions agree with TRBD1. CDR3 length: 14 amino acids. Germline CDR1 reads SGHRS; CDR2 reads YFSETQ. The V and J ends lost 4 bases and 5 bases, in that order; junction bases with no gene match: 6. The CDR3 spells CASSRRQGADEQYF. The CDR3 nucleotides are TGCGCCAGCAGCCGGAGACAGGGGGCCGACGAGCAGTACTTC.

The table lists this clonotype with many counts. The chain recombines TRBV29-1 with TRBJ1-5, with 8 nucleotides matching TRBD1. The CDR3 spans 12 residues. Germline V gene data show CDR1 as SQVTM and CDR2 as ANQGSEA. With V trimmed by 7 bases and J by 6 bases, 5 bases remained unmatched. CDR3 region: CSARQGSQPQHF. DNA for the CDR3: TGCAGCGCCAGACAGGGGTCTCAGCCCCAGCATTTT.

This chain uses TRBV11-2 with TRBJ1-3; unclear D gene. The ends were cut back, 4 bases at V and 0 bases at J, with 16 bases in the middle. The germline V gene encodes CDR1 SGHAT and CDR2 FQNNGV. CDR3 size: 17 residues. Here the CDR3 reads CASSSPRYALSGNTIYF. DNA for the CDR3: TGTGCCAGCAGCTCCCCTAGGTACGCTCTCTCTGGAAACACCATATATTTT.

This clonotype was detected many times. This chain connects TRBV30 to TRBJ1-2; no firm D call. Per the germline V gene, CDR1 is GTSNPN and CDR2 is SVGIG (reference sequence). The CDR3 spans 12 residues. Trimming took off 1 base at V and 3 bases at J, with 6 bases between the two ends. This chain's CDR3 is CAWSALDYGYTF. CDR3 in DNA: TGTGCCTGGAGTGCCCTCGACTATGGCTACACCTTC.

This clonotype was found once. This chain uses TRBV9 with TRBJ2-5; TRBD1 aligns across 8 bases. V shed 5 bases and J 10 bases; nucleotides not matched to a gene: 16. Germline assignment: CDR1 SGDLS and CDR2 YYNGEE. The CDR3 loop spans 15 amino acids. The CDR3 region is CASSYRGTADTNQYF. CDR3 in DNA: TGTGCCAGCAGTTACAGGGGGACCGCCGATACGAACCAGTACTTC.

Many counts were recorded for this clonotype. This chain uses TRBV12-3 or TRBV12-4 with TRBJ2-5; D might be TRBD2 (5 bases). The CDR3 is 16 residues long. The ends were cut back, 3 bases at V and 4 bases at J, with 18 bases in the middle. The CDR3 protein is CASSFDASGRGETQYF. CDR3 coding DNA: TGTGCCAGCAGTTTTGACGCCAGCGGTCGGGGAGAGACCCAGTACTTC.

DNA for the CDR3: TGTGCCAGCAGGGAGGTGCAGAACACTGAAGCTTTCTTT. Its translation: CASREVQNTEAFF. The J gene is TRBJ1-1, the V gene TRBV2; D unclear. The CDR3 contains 13 residues. CDR1 and CDR2 from the germline V gene are SNHLY and FYNNEI. The V and J ends lost 6 bases and 1 base respectively, with 9 bases between them.

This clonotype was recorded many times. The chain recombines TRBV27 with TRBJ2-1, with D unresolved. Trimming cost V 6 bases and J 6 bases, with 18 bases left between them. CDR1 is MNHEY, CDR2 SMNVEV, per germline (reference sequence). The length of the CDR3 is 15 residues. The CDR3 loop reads CASSIRAIPGNEQFF. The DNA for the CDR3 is TGTGCCAGCAGCATACGAGCTATACCAGGCAATGAGCAGTTCTTC.

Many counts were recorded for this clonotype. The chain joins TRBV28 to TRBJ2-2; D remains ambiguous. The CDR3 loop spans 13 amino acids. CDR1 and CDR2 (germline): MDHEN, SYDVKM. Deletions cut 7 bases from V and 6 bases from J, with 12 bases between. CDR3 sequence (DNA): TGTGCCAGCACTTCCTTCGGGTCCGGGGAGCTGTTTTTT. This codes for CASTSFGSGELFF.

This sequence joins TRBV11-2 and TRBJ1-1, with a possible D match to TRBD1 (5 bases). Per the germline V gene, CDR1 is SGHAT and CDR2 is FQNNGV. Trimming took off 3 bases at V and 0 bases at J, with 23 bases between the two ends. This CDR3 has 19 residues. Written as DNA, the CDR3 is TGTGCCAGCAGCTTCCAAAAAAACCTACCGGGGCAGATGAACACTGAAGCTTTCTTT. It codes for CASSFQKNLPGQMNTEAFF.

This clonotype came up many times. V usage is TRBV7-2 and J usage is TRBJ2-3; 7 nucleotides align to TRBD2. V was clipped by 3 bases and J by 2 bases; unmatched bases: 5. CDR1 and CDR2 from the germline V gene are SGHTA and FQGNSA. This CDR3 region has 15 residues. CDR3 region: CASSFRAGITDTQYF. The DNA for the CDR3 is TGTGCCAGCAGCTTCCGAGCGGGGATCACAGATACGCAGTATTTT.

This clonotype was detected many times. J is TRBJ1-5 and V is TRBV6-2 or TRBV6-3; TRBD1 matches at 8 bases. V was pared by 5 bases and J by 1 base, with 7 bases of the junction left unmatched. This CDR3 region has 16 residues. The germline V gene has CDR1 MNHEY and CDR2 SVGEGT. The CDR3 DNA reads TGTGCCAGCAGTCGGACAGGGAGAGTCAGCAATCAGCCCCAGCATTTT. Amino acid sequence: CASSRTGRVSNQPQHF.

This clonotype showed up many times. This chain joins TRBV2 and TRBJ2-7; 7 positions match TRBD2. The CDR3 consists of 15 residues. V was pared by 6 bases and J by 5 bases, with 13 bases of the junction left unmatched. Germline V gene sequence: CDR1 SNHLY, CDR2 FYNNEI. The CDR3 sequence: CASRAWGGRSHEQYF. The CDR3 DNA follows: TGTGCCAGCAGAGCCTGGGGAGGGAGGTCCCACGAGCAGTACTTC.

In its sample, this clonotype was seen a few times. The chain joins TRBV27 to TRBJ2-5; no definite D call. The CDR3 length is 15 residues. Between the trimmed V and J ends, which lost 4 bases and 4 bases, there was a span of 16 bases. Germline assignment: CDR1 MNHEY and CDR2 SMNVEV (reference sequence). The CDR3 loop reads CASSSPLRGGETQYF. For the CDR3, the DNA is TGTGCCAGCAGTTCCCCCCTCCGAGGCGGAGAGACCCAGTACTTC.